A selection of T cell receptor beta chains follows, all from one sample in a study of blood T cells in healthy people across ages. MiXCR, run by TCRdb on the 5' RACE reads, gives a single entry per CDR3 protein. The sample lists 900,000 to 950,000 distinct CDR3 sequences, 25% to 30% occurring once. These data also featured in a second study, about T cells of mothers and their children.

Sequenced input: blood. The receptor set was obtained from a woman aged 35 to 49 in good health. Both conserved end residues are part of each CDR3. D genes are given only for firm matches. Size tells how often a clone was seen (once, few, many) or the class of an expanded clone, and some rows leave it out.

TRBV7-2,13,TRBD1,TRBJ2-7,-,TGTGCCGGCAGCTTCTCAGGGGGCGGCGAGCAGTACTTC,CAGSFSGGGEQYF
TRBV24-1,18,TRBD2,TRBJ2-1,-,TGTGCCACCAGTGATAGGGGTAGCGGGGGTACTTTACCCGATGAGCAGTTCTTC,CATSDRGSGGTLPDEQFF
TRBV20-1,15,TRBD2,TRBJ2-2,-,TGCAGTGCTAGAGGTCTGCGGGGGAGCACCGGGGAGCTGTTTTTT,CSARGLRGSTGELFF
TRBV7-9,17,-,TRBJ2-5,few,TGTGCCAGCAGCTTAGCTCCGGACAGAATGTACCAAGAGACCCAGTACTTC,CASSLAPDRMYQETQYF
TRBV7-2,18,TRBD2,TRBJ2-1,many,TGTGCCAGCAGCTTAGTAGCCCCCCGCGGGGGGCGCGCCGATGAGCAGTTCTTC,CASSLVAPRGGRADEQFF
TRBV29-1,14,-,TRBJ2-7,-,TGCAGCGTTGAAGATCGGGGCAGGCCCTACGAGCAGTACTTC,CSVEDRGRPYEQYF
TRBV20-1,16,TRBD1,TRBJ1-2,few,TGCAGTGCTAGAACGACAGGGGAGGGGACAAACTATGGCTACACCTTC,CSARTTGEGTNYGYTF
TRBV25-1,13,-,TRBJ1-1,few,TGTGCCAGTGTCCCGGCGGGGGACACTGAAGCTTTCTTT,CASVPAGDTEAFF
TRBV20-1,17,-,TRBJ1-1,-,TGCAGTGCTAGGCCTTCTACGGGCCTCCGGCTCGCGACTGAAGTTTTCTTT,CSARPSTGLRLATEVFF
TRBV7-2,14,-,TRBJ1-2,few,TGTGCCAGCAGCTGGGGCAGACCTAAAGCAGGCTACACCTTC,CASSWGRPKAGYTF
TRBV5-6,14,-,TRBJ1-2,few,TGTGCCAGCAGCTCGGACAGCTATAACTATGGCTACACCTTC,CASSSDSYNYGYTF
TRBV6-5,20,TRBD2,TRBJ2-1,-,TGTGCCAGCAGTTACTCGGGACTAGCGGGGGAGCTGAGCTCCTACAATGAGCAGTTCTTC,CASSYSGLAGELSSYNEQFF
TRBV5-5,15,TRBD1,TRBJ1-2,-,TGTGCCAGCAGCACAGGACAGGGGCGCAGCTATGACTACACCTTC,CASSTGQGRSYDYTF
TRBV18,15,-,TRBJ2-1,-,TGTGCCAGCTCACCCGTGACAGGGAGGGACAATGAGCAGTTCTTC,CASSPVTGRDNEQFF
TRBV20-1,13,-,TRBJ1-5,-,TGCAGTGCTAGCTTGGGGCGGAATCAGCCCCAGCATTTT,CSASLGRNQPQHF
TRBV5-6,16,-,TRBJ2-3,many,TGTGCCAGCAGCTCCCAACAGGGAAAACGCACAGATACGCAGTATTTT,CASSSQQGKRTDTQYF
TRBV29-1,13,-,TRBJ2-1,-,TGCAGCGTTGAGACCGGGGGCTACAATGAGCAGTTCTTC,CSVETGGYNEQFF
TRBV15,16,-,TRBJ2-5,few,TGTGCCACCAGCACAGTGCGGGCCAGGGGCGCGGAGACCCAGTACTTC,CATSTVRARGAETQYF
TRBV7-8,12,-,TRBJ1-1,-,TGTGCCAGCAGCTTAGAGCACTCCGAAGCTTTCTTT,CASSLEHSEAFF
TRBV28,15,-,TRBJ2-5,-,TGTGCCAGCAGACCCCCTGGTGTGGGCGGGGAGACCCAGTACTTC,CASRPPGVGGETQYF
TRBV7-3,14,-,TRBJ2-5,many,TGTGCCAGCAGCTTCGCAGGCCGGCGAGAGACCCAGTACTTC,CASSFAGRRETQYF
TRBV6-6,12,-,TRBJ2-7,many,TGTGCCAGCACCCACAGCTCCTACGAGCAGTACTTC,CASTHSSYEQYF
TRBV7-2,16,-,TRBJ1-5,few,TGTGCCAGCAGCTTAGGCGCGGGGAATAGCAATCAGCCCCAGCATTTT,CASSLGAGNSNQPQHF
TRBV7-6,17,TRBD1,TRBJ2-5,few,TGTGCCAGCAGCTCTCCCCTGACAGGGTTCGTCCAAGAGACCCAGTACTTC,CASSSPLTGFVQETQYF
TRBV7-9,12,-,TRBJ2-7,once,TGTGCCAGCAGCTTTGGTTACAATGAGCAGTACTTC,CASSFGYNEQYF
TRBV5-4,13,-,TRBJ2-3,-,TGTGCCAGCAGCCTGGAGCGCACAGGTACGCAGTATTTT,CASSLERTGTQYF
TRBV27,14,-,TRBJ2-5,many,TGTGCCTGTCGTGGGGTCCTAGAATGGGAGACCCAGTACTTC,CACRGVLEWETQYF
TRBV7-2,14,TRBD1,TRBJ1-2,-,TGTGCCAGCAGCTCCTCCGGGACAGGTCGGGGCTACACCTTC,CASSSSGTGRGYTF
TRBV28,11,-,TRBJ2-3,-,TGTGCCAGCTGGGTTCGGGATACGCAGTATTTT,CASWVRDTQYF
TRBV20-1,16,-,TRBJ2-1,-,TGCAGTGCTAGAGATGATGGGGGGGCCTACTACAATGAGCAGTTCTTC,CSARDDGGAYYNEQFF
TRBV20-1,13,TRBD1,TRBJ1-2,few,TGCAGTGCTACCGACCAGGGGGCAGGCGGCTACACCTTC,CSATDQGAGGYTF
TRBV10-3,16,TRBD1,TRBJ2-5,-,TGTGCCATCAGTGAAACTGGACAGGGGGCTTTGGAGACCCAGTACTTC,CAISETGQGALETQYF
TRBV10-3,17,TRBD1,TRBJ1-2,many,TGTGCCATCAGTGAGTCGGCAACCAGGGGGATTAACTATGGCTACACCTTC,CAISESATRGINYGYTF
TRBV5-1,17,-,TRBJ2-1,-,TGCGCCAGCAGCTTGGCTCCGCGGGCGAGGTATGACAATGAGCAGTTCTTC,CASSLAPRARYDNEQFF
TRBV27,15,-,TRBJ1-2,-,TGTGCCAGCAGCCCCAGGAACAGTGTCTTCTATGGCTACACCTTC,CASSPRNSVFYGYTF
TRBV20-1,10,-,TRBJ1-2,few,TGCAGTGCTCTGGACTATGGCTACACCTTC,CSALDYGYTF
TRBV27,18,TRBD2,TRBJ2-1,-,TGTGCCAGCAGTTTTGTTGGTGCCGGACTAGGAAGAGCCAATGAGCAGTTCTTC,CASSFVGAGLGRANEQFF